Below, 32 T cell receptor beta chains from the same sample are listed, as sequenced in a study of cytomegalovirus exposure and HLA in healthy donors. The PCR used 60 Vbeta and 13 Jbeta primers. The protocol was immunoSEQ multiplex PCR, while the TCRdb copy is restricted to in-frame clones and leaves out a portion. The sample contains about 200,000 clones, about 83% of which appear only once. The sample comprised PBMCs. Receptor source: a man aged 35 to 55 in good health and CMV-seronegative.

This clone has just one count. This rearrangement joins TRBV7-9 to TRBJ2-2; 7 bases are shared with TRBD1. Per the germline V gene, CDR1 is SEHNR and CDR2 is FQNEAQ (reference sequence). With 5 bases clipped from V and 4 bases from J, the junction kept 7 bases outside the gene matches. This CDR3 spans 15 amino acids. Written as DNA, the CDR3 is TGTGCCAGCAGCCCGAAGGACAGGCCCACCGGGGAGCTGTTTTTT. This translates into CASSPKDRPTGELFF.

The CDR3 coding sequence is TGTGCCAGCAGTTTATCCGGACAGGACTACGAGCAGTACTTC. Its translation: CASSLSGQDYEQYF. V is TRBV27 and J is TRBJ2-7, with TRBD1 matching 7 bases. Germline V lookup: CDR1 MNHEY, CDR2 SMNVEV (reference sequence). This CDR3 has 14 residues. With V trimmed by 0 bases and J by 3 bases, 2 bases remained unmatched.

This rearrangement joins TRBV6-5 to TRBJ1-5; tentative D call: TRBD1 (6 bases). V was clipped by 8 bases and J by 0 bases, with 11 bases between them. The CDR3 totals 14 residues. Germline V lookup: CDR1 MNHEY, CDR2 SVGAGI. This chain's CDR3 is CASGTGFSNQPQHF. The DNA for the CDR3 is TGTGCCAGCGGCACAGGGTTTAGCAATCAGCCCCAGCATTTT.

The chain recombines TRBV5-4 with TRBJ2-2; TRBD1 might be the D (7 bases). Germline loops: CDR1 SGHNT, CDR2 YYREEE (reference sequence). The CDR3 spans 15 residues. The V end lost 0 bases, the J end lost 3 bases, and 9 bases lay between the germline ends. The CDR3 sequence: CASSLARGDTGELFF. The CDR3, as DNA: TGTGCCAGCAGCTTGGCCAGGGGGGACACCGGGGAGCTGTTTTTT.

This clone was picked up a small number of times. The chain is built from TRBV5-4 and TRBJ2-1, with 15 bases identical to TRBD2. V lost 1 base, J lost 7 bases, and 15 bases stayed unmatched. This CDR3 comprises 20 residues. CDR1 SGHNT and CDR2 YYREEE come from the germline V gene (reference sequence). This CDR3 reads CASSLLGQGLGTSGRNEQFF. As DNA, the CDR3 is TGTGCCAGCAGCTTGTTGGGACAGGGGCTAGGGACTAGCGGGAGGAATGAGCAGTTCTTC.

This chain connects TRBV4-2 to TRBJ2-4; D possibly corresponds to TRBD1 (5 bases). The germline V gene has CDR1 LGHNA and CDR2 YNFKEQ. Trimming took 0 bases from V and 6 from J, leaving 15 bases between them. The CDR3 sequence is 16 residues long. CDR3 residues: CASSQDLQGWGNIQYF. CDR3 DNA sequence: TGTGCCAGCAGCCAAGACTTGCAGGGCTGGGGAAACATTCAGTACTTC.

The chain uses TRBV4-1 and TRBJ1-4; D is ambiguous. The CDR3 is 17 residues long. Germline-derived CDR1 and CDR2 are MGHRA and YSYEKL. Trimming took off 1 base at V and 5 bases at J, with 17 bases between the two ends. CDR3 DNA sequence: TGCGCCAGCAGCCAAGTGGCGGGTGCGGAAATCAATGAAAAACTGTTTTTT. Protein product: CASSQVAGAEINEKLFF.

V is TRBV5-6 and J is TRBJ1-1, with TRBD1 identical over 7 bases. Germline V CDR1 and CDR2: SGHDT, YYEEEE. The CDR3 is 14 residues long. V shed 4 bases, J shed 7 bases, and the junction held 10 bases outside the gene matches. CDR3 protein: CASSDSGTVNEAFF. The CDR3 bases are TGTGCCAGCAGCGACTCCGGGACAGTAAATGAAGCTTTCTTT.

In its sample, this clone was seen a few times. The rearrangement links TRBV7-8 to TRBJ2-1; tentatively, D is TRBD2 (7 bases). CDR1 SGHVS and CDR2 FQNEAQ come from the germline V gene. The CDR3 runs 16 residues. The V gene lost 7 bases and the J gene lost 0 bases, with 16 bases spanning the gap. The chain's CDR3 is CASKGGGPSSYNEQFF. Written as DNA, the CDR3 is TGTGCCAGCAAGGGGGGGGGCCCGAGCTCCTACAATGAGCAGTTCTTC.

This sequence joins TRBV2 and TRBJ2-3, with D perhaps TRBD2 (6 bases). The V end lost 2 bases, the J end lost 2 bases, and 14 bases lay between the germline ends. This CDR3 is 16 amino acids long. Germline CDR1 SNHLY, CDR2 FYNNEI. The CDR3 loop is CASSELSSDDTDTQYF. The CDR3 DNA sequence: TGTGCCAGCAGTGAATTATCTAGCGATGACACAGATACGCAGTATTTT.

The chain employs TRBV4-1 and TRBJ2-5, with a tentative D call TRBD1 (6 bases). This CDR3 has 15 residues. CDR1 and CDR2 (germline): MGHRA, YSYEKL. V was shortened by 1 base and J by 0 bases, with 9 bases between the two germline ends. The CDR3 loop is CASSQAWTDQETQYF. The CDR3 bases are TGCGCCAGCAGCCAAGCTTGGACAGACCAAGAGACCCAGTACTTC.

V gene TRBV19 combines with J gene TRBJ1-2; D remains unclear. Germline V lookup: CDR1 LNHDA, CDR2 SQIVND (reference sequence). The CDR3 loop spans 12 amino acids. The V end was cut by 5 bases, the J end by 1 base, with 5 bases between. The CDR3 sequence: CASSSYNYGYTF. The CDR3 DNA is TGTGCCAGTAGTTCGTATAACTATGGCTACACCTTC.

V is TRBV18 and J is TRBJ2-3, with TRBD2 matching 8 bases. Germline V gene sequence: CDR1 KGHSH, CDR2 LQKENI. The CDR3 runs 16 residues. V dropped 6 bases and J dropped 3; count of bases not matched to a gene: 11. CDR3 sequence (DNA): TGTGCCAGCTCCGGTCAGCGGGGGTTCAAGACAGATACGCAGTATTTT. This codes for CASSGQRGFKTDTQYF.

The chain carries TRBV30 and TRBJ1-2; a weak D match, TRBD1 (6 bases). V dropped 4 bases and J dropped 6 bases, with 21 bases sitting between them. This CDR3 is built from 15 residues. The germline V gene has CDR1 GTSNPN and CDR2 SVGIG (reference sequence). CDR3 sequence reads: CAWIPRVGGYDGYTF. The DNA for the CDR3 is TGTGCCTGGATCCCACGAGTAGGGGGTTATGATGGCTACACCTTC.

This clone was picked up a small number of times. The V call is TRBV19, the J call TRBJ2-7, with D maybe TRBD1 (5 bases). V lost 3 bases and J lost 2, with 11 bases in between. The V gene's germline CDR1 is LNHDA and CDR2 SQIVND (reference sequence). This CDR3 is built from 14 residues. CDR3: CASSIMTDTYEQYF. The CDR3 DNA sequence: TGTGCCAGTAGTATCATGACAGACACCTACGAGCAGTACTTC.

This rearrangement joins TRBV6-6 to TRBJ2-1; TRBD2 aligns across 11 bases. V dropped 6 bases and J dropped 3; count of bases not matched to a gene: 4. This CDR3 comprises 15 residues. Per germline, CDR1 MNHNY and CDR2 SVGAGI (reference sequence). The CDR3 region has the DNA TGTGCCAGCAGCCTAGCGGGGGGCGTCTACAATGAGCAGTTCTTC. As protein: CASSLAGGVYNEQFF.

The chain couples TRBV7-8 to TRBJ1-2; 7 nucleotides line up with TRBD1. The germline gives CDR1 SGHVS, CDR2 FQNEAQ. V gave up 4 bases and J gave up 4 bases; unmatched junction bases: 3. The CDR3 sequence is 13 residues long. CDR3 sequence: CASSSDRSYGYTF. The CDR3 DNA reads as TGTGCCAGCAGCTCGGACAGGAGCTATGGCTACACCTTC.

V gene TRBV27 combines with J gene TRBJ1-6; TRBD1 agrees at 7 bases. The CDR3 is 17 amino acids. V lost 0 bases and J lost 7; bases outside the gene matches: 9. Germline-derived CDR1 and CDR2 are MNHEY and SMNVEV (reference sequence). This chain's CDR3 is CASSLSRQGVGNSPLHF. The CDR3 DNA sequence: TGTGCCAGCAGTTTATCACGACAGGGAGTGGGGAATTCACCCCTCCACTTT.

DNA for the CDR3: TGTGCCAGCAGTTTACTCAGGAGCGGTACTAGCACAGATACGCAGTATTTT. Translated: CASSLLRSGTSTDTQYF. This chain connects TRBV27 to TRBJ2-3; D possibly corresponds to TRBD2 (5 bases). This CDR3 region has 17 residues. Germline V gene lookup returns CDR1 MNHEY and CDR2 SMNVEV (reference sequence). V gave up 2 bases and J gave up 0 bases, with 15 bases separating them.

V gene TRBV9 combines with J gene TRBJ2-2; TRBD1 aligns across 8 bases. V trimming: 3 bases; J trimming: 3 bases; junction bases outside the gene matches: 7. CDR3 length: 16 residues. Per germline, CDR1 SGDLS and CDR2 YYNGEE. This CDR3 reads CASSAGQGPDTGELFF. In DNA, the CDR3 is TGTGCCAGCAGCGCCGGACAGGGACCTGACACCGGGGAGCTGTTTTTT.

This chain links TRBV14 with TRBJ1-3; no clear D gene. Germline CDR1 reads SGHDN; CDR2 reads FVKESK. This CDR3 comprises 15 residues. V lost 3 bases, J lost 5 bases, and 14 bases lay in between. The CDR3 bases are TGTGCCAGCAGCCAGGCCAAGACACCAAGAAACACCATATATTTT. It translates to CASSQAKTPRNTIYF. Combining the CDR3 with reference TRBV14 and TRBJ1-3 gives the whole variable domain EAGVTQFPSHSVIEKGQTVTLRCDPISGHDNLYWYRRVMGKEIKFLLHFVKESKQDESGMPNNRFLAERTGGTYSTLKVQPAELEDSGVYFCASSQAKTPRNTIYFGEGSWLTVV.

The rearrangement joins TRBV5-6 to TRBJ2-1, with no clear D. The CDR3 loop spans 16 amino acids. Germline CDR1 is SGHDT and CDR2 is YYEEEE. V dropped 4 bases and J dropped 3 bases, with 17 bases sitting between them. The CDR3, as DNA: TGTGCCAGCAGCCCCCTAGTGGGTCGTATCTACAATGAGCAGTTCTTC. As protein: CASSPLVGRIYNEQFF.

CDR3 loop: CAINQQGPYGYTF. The CDR3 nucleotides are TGTGCCATCAACCAACAGGGACCCTATGGCTACACCTTC. This sequence joins TRBV10-3 and TRBJ1-2, with TRBD1 as a possible D gene (6 bases). The CDR3 contains 13 residues. Trimming took off 7 bases at V and 4 bases at J, with 13 bases between the two ends. Germline CDR1 reads ENHRY; CDR2 reads SYGVKD.

This rearrangement joins TRBV7-2 to TRBJ1-2; 7 bases map to TRBD1. J gave up 6 bases and V 1 base, and 8 bases lay outside the gene matches. The CDR3 loop spans 15 amino acids. Germline CDR1 SGHTA, CDR2 FQGNSA. The CDR3 reads CASSLGGETGNGYTF. CDR3 DNA sequence: TGTGCCAGCAGCTTAGGTGGGGAGACAGGGAATGGCTACACCTTC.

In its sample, this clone was seen once. This chain joins TRBV7-9 and TRBJ2-2; tentative D call: TRBD1 (5 bases). The length of the CDR3 is 15 residues. With 0 bases removed from V and 4 bases from J, the gap between germline ends came to 9 bases. Germline V gives CDR1 SEHNR, CDR2 FQNEAQ (reference sequence). CDR3 amino acids: CASSLAGQFTGELFF. CDR3 coding DNA: TGTGCCAGCAGCTTAGCGGGGCAGTTCACCGGGGAGCTGTTTTTT. Based on the CDR3 plus reference TRBV7-9 and TRBJ2-2, the full variable domain is DTGVSQNPRHKITKRGQNVTFRCDPISEHNRLYWYRQTLGQGPEFLTYFQNEAQLEKSRLLSDRFSAERPKGSFSTLEIQRTEQGDSAMYLCASSLAGQFTGELFFGEGSRLTVL.

The chain uses TRBV15 and TRBJ2-1; perhaps TRBD1 as D (5 bases). The germline V and J ends were trimmed by 8 bases and 4 bases, with 9 bases remaining between them. The CDR3 totals 12 residues. Germline V gene sequence: CDR1 LNHNV, CDR2 YYDKDF (reference sequence). The CDR3 is CATSGPYNEQFF. In nucleotides, the CDR3 is TGTGCCACCTCAGGGCCTTACAATGAGCAGTTCTTC.

This rearrangement joins TRBV29-1 to TRBJ2-4; weak D call: TRBD1 (6 bases). The germline V gene has CDR1 SQVTM and CDR2 ANQGSEA. The V gene lost 3 bases and the J gene lost 7 bases, with 19 bases spanning the gap. The length of the CDR3 is 15 residues. DNA for the CDR3: TGCAGCGTTGAGGGGTCTGGGACAAAACCTAACATTCAGTACTTC. It yields the protein CSVEGSGTKPNIQYF.

The chain couples TRBV28 to TRBJ1-4, with 9 nucleotides matching TRBD1. The germline CDR1 and CDR2 sequences are MDHEN and SYDVKM. J gave up 6 bases and V 3 bases, and 5 bases lay outside the gene matches. The CDR3 has 15 residues. The DNA for the CDR3 is TGTGCCAGCAGTTTCCTCCGGGACAGGGATGAAAAACTGTTTTTT. Translated: CASSFLRDRDEKLFF.

The V gene is TRBV4-1, the J gene TRBJ1-1; TRBD1 matches 7 bases. This CDR3 comprises 16 residues. J lost 5 bases, V lost 3 bases, and 12 bases had no gene match. Germline lookup yields CDR1 MGHRA and CDR2 YSYEKL. CDR3 protein: CASSHNSDRVITEAFF. Here the CDR3 DNA reads TGCGCCAGCAGCCATAATAGCGACAGGGTGATTACTGAAGCTTTCTTT.

V gene TRBV6-1 combines with J gene TRBJ1-1; D gene ambiguous. Trimming left V 1 base short and J 3 bases short, with 9 bases between. This CDR3 is built from 14 residues. Germline CDR1 is MNHNS and CDR2 is SASEGT. The CDR3 protein is CASSEEVADTEAFF. The CDR3 DNA reads as TGTGCCAGCAGTGAAGAAGTGGCAGACACTGAAGCTTTCTTT.

The chain couples TRBV5-1 to TRBJ2-5; 7 bases map to TRBD2. Germline CDR1 and CDR2: SGHRS and YFSETQ. CDR3 length: 15 residues. The J segment lost 1 base and the V segment lost 0 bases, leaving 3 bases of the junction unmatched. CDR3: CASSLEWGGQETQYF. The CDR3 coding sequence is TGCGCCAGCAGCTTGGAATGGGGGGGCCAAGAGACCCAGTACTTC.

This chain links TRBV7-2 with TRBJ1-2; TRBD1 matches 8 bases. V dropped 1 base and J dropped 4; count of bases not matched to a gene: 5. Germline values: CDR1 SGHTA, CDR2 FQGNSA. This CDR3 comprises 15 residues. The CDR3 protein is CASSLDSDRAYGYTF. The DNA of the CDR3 is TGTGCCAGCAGCTTAGATTCGGACAGGGCCTATGGCTACACCTTC.